This T cell receptor (beta chain) came from a study of radiotherapy plus CTLA-4 blockade in lung cancer. Libraries were prepared by immunoSEQ multiplex PCR; TCRdb keeps only in-frame clonotypes and omits some of them. The table lists roughly 77,000 clones, roughly 70% of them singletons. Germline V gene data show CDR1 as SGHRS and CDR2 as YFSETQ. Between the trimmed V and J ends, which lost 2 bases and 0 bases, there was a span of 9 bases. CDR3 length: 14 amino acids. This sample comprised peripheral blood, obtained from a patient treated with radiotherapy plus ipilimumab. The sequence derives from a human donor with non-small cell lung cancer whose response to radiotherapy plus ipilimumab could not be evaluated. This rearrangement joins TRBV5-1 to TRBJ2-7; D is perhaps TRBD2 (6 bases). The CDR3 DNA reads as TGCGCCAGCAGCTTAAGCGGGTCCTCCTACGAGCAGTACTTC. Amino acid sequence: CASSLSGSSYEQYF.